This T cell receptor beta chain was identified in a study of T cell responses to AZD1222 COVID-19 vaccine. Between the trimmed V and J ends, which lost 5 bases and 0 bases, there was a span of 17 bases. CDR3 length: 18 residues. Looked up from germline, CDR1 is SGHTA and CDR2 is FQGNSA. The count of this clone is one. The method was immunoSEQ multiplex PCR; TCRdb's version includes in-frame clones alone and lacks a portion of them. The repertoire includes around 120,000 clones, around 85% of them detected once, and about 6% sits in the top ten. V and J are TRBV7-2 and TRBJ1-6; weak D call: TRBD1 (6 bases). Sequences were derived from peripheral blood, sampled on day 0 of AZD1222 vaccination. The clonotype was recovered from an adult in good health. The CDR3 region has the DNA TGTGCCAGCAGCCTCAGGGGAGGGACGAGCTCCTATAATTCACCCCTCCACTTT. Translated: CASSLRGGTSSYNSPLHF. Full variable domain (remainder filled in from reference TRBV7-2 and TRBJ1-6): GAGVSQSPSNKVTEKGKDVELRCDPISGHTALYWYRQSLGQGLEFLIYFQGNSAPDKSGLPSDRFSAERTGGSVSTLTIQRTQQEDSAVYLCASSLRGGTSSYNSPLHFGNGTRLTVT.